Each of the 25 T cell receptor beta chains below was sequenced from the same sample in a study of blood T cell repertoires in COVID-19. Method: immunoSEQ multiplex PCR; TCRdb's copy keeps in-frame clones and lacks some. The sample includes around 230,000 clones, approximately 91% seen only once; the top ten take around 0.72%. The sample comprised peripheral blood. The receptor set was obtained from a man in his forties or fifties with acute or convalescent COVID-19.

The chain employs TRBV18 and TRBJ2-7; TRBD1 is a possible D gene (6 bases). This CDR3 has 14 amino acids. The V and J ends lost 3 bases and 5 bases respectively, with 14 bases between them. Per germline, CDR1 KGHSH and CDR2 LQKENI. CDR3 sequence reads: CASSPIGTNHEQYF. In DNA form, the CDR3 reads TGTGCCAGCTCACCTATCGGGACAAACCACGAGCAGTACTTC. The entire variable domain, with the rest obtained from reference TRBV18 and TRBJ2-7, is as follows: NAGVMQNPRHLVRRRGQEARLRCSPMKGHSHVYWYRQLPEEGLKFMVYLQKENIIDESGMPKERFSAEFPKEGPSILRIQQVVRGDSAAYFCASSPIGTNHEQYFGPGTRLTVT.

The chain couples TRBV30 to TRBJ2-1, with TRBD2 identical over 9 bases. CDR3 size: 15 residues. CDR1 and CDR2 (germline): GTSNPN, SVGIG (reference sequence). V lost 0 bases, J lost 6 bases, and 6 bases stayed unmatched. As DNA, the CDR3 is TGTGCCTGGAGTGTAGGGCTAGCGGGGCTCAATGAGCAGTTCTTC. Protein product: CAWSVGLAGLNEQFF.

This chain uses TRBV18 with TRBJ2-7, with D uncertain. Germline CDR1 and CDR2: KGHSH and LQKENI. The CDR3 totals 13 residues. Trimming took off 0 bases at V and 1 base at J, with 4 bases between the two ends. As DNA, the CDR3 is TGTGCCAGCTCACCACCAACATCCTACGAGCAGTACTTC. Protein sequence: CASSPPTSYEQYF.

This sequence joins TRBV19 and TRBJ1-1; 7 bases match TRBD1. The CDR3 consists of 15 residues. CDR1 and CDR2 from the germline V gene are LNHDA and SQIVND (reference sequence). With V trimmed by 3 bases and J by 1 base, 5 bases remained unmatched. CDR3 sequence (DNA): TGTGCCAGTAGTATTAAGGGGGCAAGGAACACTGAAGCTTTCTTT. Residues: CASSIKGARNTEAFF.

This rearrangement joins TRBV3-1 (or the pseudogene TRBV3-2) to TRBJ1-1; D not certain. Germline-derived CDR1 and CDR2 are LGHDT and YNNKEL (reference sequence). With 0 bases removed from V and 11 bases from J, the gap between germline ends came to 13 bases. The CDR3 has 13 amino acids. The CDR3 loop reads CASSQELEQYAFF. CDR3 DNA: TGTGCCAGCAGCCAAGAGCTTGAACAATACGCTTTCTTT.

Here the CDR3 DNA reads TGTGCCAGCAGTTCGGGAAGCTCCTACGAGCAGTACTTC. This sequence encodes CASSSGSSYEQYF. The J gene is TRBJ2-7, the V gene TRBV27; possible D gene TRBD2, 5 bases. Germline V gives CDR1 MNHEY, CDR2 SMNVEV (reference sequence). The CDR3 length is 13 residues. The V end was cut by 4 bases, the J end by 0 bases, with 7 bases between.

The genes are TRBV18 and TRBJ1-5; D call uncertain. This CDR3 region has 16 residues. The V end was cut by 1 base, the J end by 0 bases, with 10 bases between. Looked up from germline, CDR1 is KGHSH and CDR2 is LQKENI. The CDR3 region has the DNA TGTGCCAGCTCACCACTGCCCGTAGTTAGCAATCAGCCCCAGCATTTT. Translating gives CASSPLPVVSNQPQHF.

This clone showed up just a few times. The gene calls are TRBV5-6 and TRBJ2-7, with a tentative D call TRBD2 (5 bases). V lost 1 base and J 5 bases, leaving 13 bases between the germline ends. The V gene's germline CDR1 is SGHDT and CDR2 YYEEEE. CDR3 size: 14 residues. CDR3 nucleotides: TGTGCCAGCAGCTTGCCGGGCCTCGGGAACGAGCAGTACTTC. Translated: CASSLPGLGNEQYF.

The chain uses TRBV5-6 and TRBJ2-7; 7 nucleotides align to TRBD2. Germline CDR1 and CDR2: SGHDT and YYEEEE. V was pared by 4 bases and J by 4 bases, with 2 bases of the junction left unmatched. This CDR3 spans 12 amino acids. The CDR3 is CASSRAGYEQYF. CDR3 nucleotides: TGTGCCAGCAGCCGAGCGGGGTACGAGCAGTACTTC.

The CDR3 sequence is CASSQEGRATHGYTF. The CDR3, as DNA: TGCGCCAGCAGCCAAGAAGGGCGGGCTACGCATGGCTACACCTTC. The rearrangement uses TRBV4-1 and TRBJ1-2; no clear D gene. Trimming removed 0 bases from V and 6 bases from J, with 14 bases in between. CDR1 is MGHRA, CDR2 YSYEKL, per germline. This CDR3 contains 15 residues.

This chain uses TRBV11-2 with TRBJ2-5; TRBD1 matches at 7 bases. Germline V CDR1 and CDR2: SGHAT, FQNNGV. The CDR3 runs to 14 residues. Germline trimming cut 4 bases from V and 2 bases from J; bases unmatched to any gene: 4. The CDR3 DNA sequence: TGTGCCAGCAGCTCCCAGGGGGTTCAAGAGACCCAGTACTTC. The encoded protein is CASSSQGVQETQYF.

The chain combines TRBV19 with TRBJ2-1, with 8 nucleotides matching TRBD2. The J segment lost 3 bases and the V segment lost 6 bases, leaving 10 bases of the junction unmatched. CDR3 size: 16 residues. Germline CDR1 and CDR2: LNHDA and SQIVND (reference sequence). CDR3 region: CASSPGASGFYNEQFF. CDR3 bases: TGTGCCAGTAGCCCCGGGGCTAGCGGGTTCTACAATGAGCAGTTCTTC. Looking up the rest from reference TRBV19 and TRBJ2-1 gives the full variable domain: DGGITQSPKYLFRKEGQNVTLSCEQNLNHDAMYWYRQDPGQGLRLIYYSQIVNDFQKGDIAEGYSVSREKKESFPLTVTSAQKNPTAFYLCASSPGASGFYNEQFFGPGTRLTVL.

The chain uses TRBV5-4 and TRBJ2-3; 8 bases agree with TRBD2. In germline, CDR1 is SGHNT, CDR2 YYREEE (reference sequence). The CDR3 has 14 residues. The junction had 4 bases not matched to a gene; V was cut back by 5 bases and J by 2 bases. This CDR3 reads CASRGAGDTDTQYF. In DNA, the CDR3 is TGTGCCAGCAGAGGAGCGGGGGACACAGATACGCAGTATTTT. Drawing the rest from reference TRBV5-4 and TRBJ2-3, the complete variable domain is ETGVTQSPTHLIKTRGQQVTLRCSSQSGHNTVSWYQQALGQGPQFIFQYYREEENGRGNFPPRFSGLQFPNYSSELNVNALELDDSALYLCASRGAGDTDTQYFGPGTRLTVL.

The rearrangement joins TRBV10-2 to TRBJ2-7, with a weak D call TRBD2 (5 bases). The V and J ends lost 3 bases and 2 bases respectively, with 17 bases between them. Germline CDR1 is WSHSY and CDR2 is SAAADI. The CDR3 contains 16 residues. CDR3 sequence reads: CASSDLPGNPAYEQYF. CDR3 sequence (DNA): TGCGCCAGCAGTGACCTACCGGGAAATCCCGCCTACGAGCAGTACTTC.

This chain connects TRBV9 to TRBJ1-5; D is uncertain. Germline V gene lookup returns CDR1 SGDLS and CDR2 YYNGEE. The CDR3 totals 15 residues. V dropped 3 bases and J dropped 3 bases, with 13 bases sitting between them. The CDR3 region has the DNA TGTGCCAGCAGCGCCGGGTGGCAACCCAATCAGCCCCAGCATTTT. Its protein product is CASSAGWQPNQPQHF.

This chain links TRBV12-3 or TRBV12-4 with TRBJ2-7; D gene ambiguous. V was cut by 7 bases and J by 3 bases, with 10 bases left in between. This CDR3 comprises 12 residues. CDR3 protein: CASKEYGYEQYF. The CDR3 region has the DNA TGTGCCAGCAAGGAGTACGGCTACGAGCAGTACTTC.

The CDR3 bases are TGTGCCACCAGTGACCCCCGGTTACCCCCTAGAGGCCACGAGCAGTACTTC. It translates to CATSDPRLPPRGHEQYF. The chain joins TRBV24-1 to TRBJ2-7, with unresolved D. Trimming took off 4 bases at V and 5 bases at J, with 23 bases between the two ends. The CDR3 runs 17 residues. CDR1 KGHDR and CDR2 SFDVKD come from the germline V gene.

CDR3 loop: CSVCAGMGNTEAFF. The CDR3 bases are TGCAGCGTTTGCGCAGGGATGGGGAACACTGAAGCTTTCTTT. The V gene is TRBV29-1, the J gene TRBJ1-1, with D possibly TRBD1 on 5 matching bases. Germline CDR1 SQVTM, CDR2 ANQGSEA. V was cut by 5 bases and J by 1 base, with 14 bases left in between. The CDR3 has 14 amino acids.

The rearrangement links TRBV7-2 to TRBJ2-5; D gene uncertain. The ends were cut back, 2 bases at V and 5 bases at J, with 18 bases in the middle. CDR3 length: 16 residues. Per the germline V gene, CDR1 is SGHTA and CDR2 is FQGNSA. CDR3 region: CASSLKILRSRETQYF. Here the CDR3 DNA reads TGTGCCAGCAGCTTAAAAATTTTAAGGAGCCGGGAGACCCAGTACTTC.

The chain recombines TRBV5-1 with TRBJ1-1, with D possibly TRBD1 on 5 matching bases. Germline-derived CDR1 and CDR2 are SGHRS and YFSETQ. Trimming took 1 base from V and 6 from J, leaving 10 bases between them. The length of the CDR3 is 13 residues. In DNA, the CDR3 is TGCGCCAGCAGCTTGCTGGGGGAGGCTGAAGCTTTCTTT. It codes for CASSLLGEAEAFF. Combining the CDR3 with reference TRBV5-1 and TRBJ1-1 gives the whole variable domain KAGVTQTPRYLIKTRGQQVTLSCSPISGHRSVSWYQQTPGQGLQFLFEYFSETQRNKGNFPGRFSGRQFSNSRSEMNVSTLELGDSALYLCASSLLGEAEAFFGQGTRLTVV.

The chain couples TRBV6-5 to TRBJ1-5; weak D call: TRBD1 (5 bases). This CDR3 spans 12 amino acids. Trimming removed 6 bases at V and 4 bases at J, with 7 bases between. CDR1 and CDR2 (germline): MNHEY, SVGAGI. The CDR3 here is CASSTGNQPQHF. For the CDR3, the DNA is TGTGCCAGCAGCACAGGTAATCAGCCCCAGCATTTT.

V is TRBV3-1 (or the pseudogene TRBV3-2) and J is TRBJ2-5; perhaps TRBD2 as D (6 bases). V was clipped by 1 base and J by 5 bases, with 8 bases between them. The CDR3 has 13 residues. CDR1 is LGHDT and CDR2 is YNNKEL in the germline V gene (reference sequence). The CDR3 region is CASSQGGVETQYF. CDR3 in DNA: TGTGCCAGCAGCCAAGGCGGGGTGGAGACCCAGTACTTC.

CDR3: CASRYRGNQPQHF. In DNA form, the CDR3 reads TGTGCCAGCAGATACAGGGGCAATCAGCCCCAGCATTTT. V is TRBV12-3 or TRBV12-4 and J is TRBJ1-5; possible D gene TRBD1, 6 bases. V was cut by 6 bases and J by 2 bases, with 8 bases left in between. The CDR3 is made up of 13 amino acids.

The chain recombines TRBV3-1 (or the pseudogene TRBV3-2) with TRBJ1-2; 12 nucleotides align to TRBD1. J lost 8 bases, V lost 4 bases, and 11 bases had no gene match. Germline V gene lookup returns CDR1 LGHDT and CDR2 YNNKEL (reference sequence). The CDR3 sequence is 16 residues long. This CDR3 is CASSRRGTGGDIGYTF. In DNA form, the CDR3 reads TGTGCCAGCAGCCGGCGCGGGACAGGGGGCGATATAGGCTACACCTTC.

The V and J genes are TRBV3-1 (or the pseudogene TRBV3-2) and TRBJ2-7; maybe TRBD1 (6 bases). Per the germline V gene, CDR1 is LGHDT and CDR2 is YNNKEL (reference sequence). V lost 8 bases to trimming and J lost 7 bases, with 27 bases between them. The CDR3 runs 16 residues. DNA of the CDR3: TGTGCCAGCTGGGGGCGTGGAACGACAGGACTTGGGGAGCAGTACTTC. Translating gives CASWGRGTTGLGEQYF.